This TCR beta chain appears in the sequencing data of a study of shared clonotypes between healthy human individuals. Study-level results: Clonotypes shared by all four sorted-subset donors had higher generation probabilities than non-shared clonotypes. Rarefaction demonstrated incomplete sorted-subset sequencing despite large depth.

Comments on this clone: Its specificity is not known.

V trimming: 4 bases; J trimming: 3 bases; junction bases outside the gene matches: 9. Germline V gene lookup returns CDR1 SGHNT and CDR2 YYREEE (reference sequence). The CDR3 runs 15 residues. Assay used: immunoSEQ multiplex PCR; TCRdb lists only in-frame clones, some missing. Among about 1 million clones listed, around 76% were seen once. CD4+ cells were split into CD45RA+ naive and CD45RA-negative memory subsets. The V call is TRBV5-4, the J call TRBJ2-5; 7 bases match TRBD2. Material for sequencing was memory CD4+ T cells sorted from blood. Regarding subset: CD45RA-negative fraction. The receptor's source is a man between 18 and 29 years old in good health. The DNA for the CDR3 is TGTGCCAGCAGCCGGGAACCAGCGGGAAAAGAGACCCAGTACTTC. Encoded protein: CASSREPAGKETQYF.